One sample yielded the 32 T cell receptor beta chains listed below, sequenced in a study of cytomegalovirus exposure and HLA in healthy donors. The PCR was carried out with 60 Vbeta primers and 13 Jbeta primers. The assay was immunoSEQ multiplex PCR, and TCRdb's table has in-frame clones only and misses some. The data hold about 160,000 clones, with more than 60% observed a single time. Input material: PBMCs. Every receptor here comes from a male donor in good health and CMV-seronegative.

In this sample, this clone turned up a few times. The DNA for the CDR3 is TGTGCCAGCCCGGCGGGGAGCACAGATACGCAGTATTTT. Protein: CASPAGSTDTQYF. The rearrangement links TRBV5-5 to TRBJ2-3; weak D call: TRBD2 (6 bases). The length of the CDR3 is 13 residues. V lost 7 bases to trimming and J lost 0 bases, with 9 bases between them. Germline lookup yields CDR1 SGHKS and CDR2 YYEKEE (reference sequence). The whole variable domain, filled in from reference TRBV5-5 and TRBJ2-3, reads DAGVTQSPTHLIKTRGQQVTLRCSPISGHKSVSWYQQVLGQGPQFIFQYYEKEERGRGNFPDRFSARQFPNYSSELNVNALLLGDSALYLCASPAGSTDTQYFGPGTRLTVL.

The rearrangement links TRBV28 to TRBJ1-1, with D possibly matching TRBD1 (6 bases). V shed 10 bases and J shed 2 bases, with 11 bases lying between them. This CDR3 has 12 amino acids. Germline CDR1 reads MDHEN; CDR2 reads SYDVKM. CDR3 coding DNA: TGTGCCACTGGGACAAGTAACACTGAAGCTTTCTTT. Translating it yields CATGTSNTEAFF.

This clone showed up just a few times. The V and J genes are TRBV7-3 and TRBJ1-1; D call uncertain. The CDR3 spans 11 residues. V shed 4 bases and J shed 11 bases, with 11 bases lying between them. Germline assignment: CDR1 SGHTA and CDR2 FQGTGA. The CDR3 protein is CASSSGGWAFF. The CDR3 coding sequence is TGTGCCAGCAGCTCCGGTGGTTGGGCTTTCTTT. Variable domain in full (rest from reference TRBV7-3 and TRBJ1-1): GAGVSQTPSNKVTEKGKYVELRCDPISGHTALYWYRQSLGQGPEFLIYFQGTGAADDSGLPNDRFFAVRPEGSVSTLKIQRTERGDSAVYLCASSSGGWAFFGQGTRLTVV.

The chain couples TRBV15 to TRBJ2-1; 7 nucleotides align to TRBD1. Per germline, CDR1 LNHNV and CDR2 YYDKDF (reference sequence). V gave up 5 bases and J gave up 8 bases; unmatched junction bases: 3. The CDR3 has 12 residues. The CDR3 nucleotides read TGTGCCACCAGCTTAGGGGGCTATGAGCAGTTCTTC. Its protein product is CATSLGGYEQFF.

This rearrangement joins TRBV6-5 to TRBJ2-2; 8 bases fit TRBD2. The CDR3 totals 15 residues. V lost 2 bases and J lost 2; bases outside the gene matches: 1. Germline CDR1 reads MNHEY; CDR2 reads SVGAGI. CDR3 protein: CASSYGLANTGELFF. In DNA, the CDR3 is TGTGCCAGCAGTTACGGACTAGCAAACACCGGGGAGCTGTTTTTT.

V usage is TRBV6-6 and J usage is TRBJ2-3; 11 bases fit TRBD1. There are 15 residues in the CDR3. V shed 7 bases, J shed 5 bases, and the junction held 8 bases outside the gene matches. Germline values: CDR1 MNHNY, CDR2 SVGAGI (reference sequence). Here the CDR3 DNA reads TGTGCCAGCACCCACCGGACAGGGGGCCAAGATACGCAGTATTTT. Amino acids: CASTHRTGGQDTQYF.

This clone was seen only once. The genes are TRBV9 and TRBJ1-3; D might be TRBD1 (6 bases). Trimming pared 2 bases from V and 1 base from J, leaving 10 bases between. Germline loops: CDR1 SGDLS, CDR2 YYNGEE. This CDR3 comprises 15 residues. The CDR3 nucleotides are TGTGCCAGCAGCGTCCAGACAGGTTCTGGAAACACCATATATTTT. Translated: CASSVQTGSGNTIYF. The full variable domain, completed using reference TRBV9 and TRBJ1-3, is DSGVTQTPKHLITATGQRVTLRCSPRSGDLSVYWYQQSLDQGLQFLIQYYNGEERAKGNILERFSAQQFPDLHSELNLSSLELGDSALYFCASSVQTGSGNTIYFGEGSWLTVV.

V usage is TRBV4-1 and J usage is TRBJ2-6; 7 nucleotides agree with TRBD1. Germline V CDR1 and CDR2: MGHRA, YSYEKL. CDR3 length: 20 amino acids. Germline trimming cut 2 bases from V and 0 bases from J; bases unmatched to any gene: 13. The CDR3 coding sequence is TGCGCCAGCAGCCAACCCCTTCCCGGGACAGCTTACTCTGGGGCCAACGTCCTGACTTTC. It encodes CASSQPLPGTAYSGANVLTF.

The CDR3 spells CASSLAAVKADTQYF. The CDR3 DNA is TGTGCCAGCAGCTTAGCGGCGGTAAAGGCGGATACGCAGTATTTT. The chain combines TRBV7-6 with TRBJ2-3; D ambiguous. Germline V CDR1 and CDR2: SGHVS, FNYEAQ. The CDR3 length is 15 residues. Trimming left V 0 bases short and J 6 bases short, with 13 bases between.

This rearrangement joins TRBV7-3 to TRBJ1-1; TRBD1 is a possible D gene (6 bases). Germline-derived CDR1 and CDR2 are SGHTA and FQGTGA. V lost 6 bases and J 1 base, leaving 9 bases between the germline ends. The CDR3 is made up of 13 amino acids. CDR3 nucleotide sequence: TGTGCCAGCAGGTCGGGACAGAACACTGAAGCTTTCTTT. This gives the protein CASRSGQNTEAFF. Variable domain in full (rest from reference TRBV7-3 and TRBJ1-1): GAGVSQTPSNKVTEKGKYVELRCDPISGHTALYWYRQSLGQGPEFLIYFQGTGAADDSGLPNDRFFAVRPEGSVSTLKIQRTERGDSAVYLCASRSGQNTEAFFGQGTRLTVV.

This rearrangement joins TRBV7-8 to TRBJ2-7; 7 nucleotides agree with TRBD2. Trimming cost V 2 bases and J 3 bases; bases outside gene matches: 7. Germline V gene lookup returns CDR1 SGHVS and CDR2 FQNEAQ. The CDR3 has 15 amino acids. The CDR3 bases are TGTGCCAGCAGCTTAAGGGAGGGAGGGGTCTACGAGCAGTACTTC. Protein sequence: CASSLREGGVYEQYF.

The chain combines TRBV6-1 with TRBJ1-4; D is possibly TRBD1 (5 bases). The CDR3 covers 14 residues. Germline V gene sequence: CDR1 MNHNS, CDR2 SASEGT. Deletions cut 3 bases from V and 1 base from J, with 6 bases between. The CDR3 here is CASSEGGTNEKLFF. Written as DNA, the CDR3 is TGTGCCAGCAGTGAGGGGGGAACTAATGAAAAACTGTTTTTT.

This chain links TRBV7-2 with TRBJ2-3; 7 bases fit TRBD2. This CDR3 contains 15 residues. Trimming took 0 bases from V and 0 from J; bases not matched to a gene: 0. Germline-derived CDR1 and CDR2 are SGHTA and FQGNSA. The CDR3 DNA follows: TGTGCCAGCAGCTTAGCGGGAGGGAGCACAGATACGCAGTATTTT. Residues: CASSLAGGSTDTQYF.

This clone was recorded a few times. The chain carries TRBV30 and TRBJ1-1; D may be TRBD1 (6 bases). The V and J ends lost 3 bases and 0 bases respectively, with 8 bases between them. The CDR3 has 13 amino acids. Germline CDR1 reads GTSNPN; CDR2 reads SVGIG (reference sequence). DNA of the CDR3: TGTGCCTGGAGCGGACAGTTGAACACTGAAGCTTTCTTT. Residues: CAWSGQLNTEAFF.

The V call is TRBV30, the J call TRBJ2-7; perhaps TRBD2 as D (6 bases). V was trimmed by 4 bases and J by 6 bases, leaving 10 bases between them. CDR1 and CDR2 from the germline V gene are GTSNPN and SVGIG (reference sequence). This CDR3 region has 11 residues. CDR3 region: CAWTGGSEQYF. The CDR3 DNA is TGTGCCTGGACAGGAGGGTCCGAGCAGTACTTC.

This chain joins TRBV7-2 and TRBJ2-2; 7 positions agree with TRBD1. The CDR3 totals 15 residues. J was trimmed by 1 base and V by 5 bases; bases with no gene match: 4. Germline CDR1 and CDR2: SGHTA and FQGNSA. DNA of the CDR3: TGTGCCAGCAGCCCCCGGGACAGGAACACCGGGGAGCTGTTTTTT. Encoded protein: CASSPRDRNTGELFF.

V gene TRBV12-2 combines with J gene TRBJ2-1; TRBD2, the table's D call, lacks a check against the DNA. TRBV12-2 is described as a pseudogene. The CDR3 is made up of 16 amino acids. The CDR3 DNA follows: TGTGCAAGTCGCTTGGAGACTAGCGGGGGGATTAATGAGCAGTTCTTC. This sequence encodes CASRLETSGGINEQFF.

This clone was counted once. The V and J genes are TRBV9 and TRBJ2-5; 11 nucleotides line up with TRBD2. CDR3 length: 15 residues. The V and J ends lost 3 bases and 5 bases, in that order; junction bases with no gene match: 6. Germline CDR1 and CDR2: SGDLS and YYNGEE. The CDR3 here is CASSDSGGVLETQYF. For the CDR3, the DNA is TGTGCCAGCAGCGATAGCGGGGGGGTGTTGGAGACCCAGTACTTC.

This clone has only a few counts. The chain is built from TRBV7-9 and TRBJ2-5; TRBD1 aligns across 11 bases. The J call may be mistaken, given a closer DNA end match to TRBJ2-7. The CDR3 sequence is 15 residues long. Germline CDR1 and CDR2: SEHNR and FQNEAQ (reference sequence). The CDR3, as DNA: TGTGCCAGCAGCCCCCCGGGACAGGGGGAGGCCGAGCAGTACTTC. Translation: CASSPPGQGEAEQYF.

The chain has TRBV19 and TRBJ1-2; 11 bases agree with TRBD1. In germline, CDR1 is LNHDA, CDR2 SQIVND (reference sequence). V shed 7 bases, J shed 8 bases, and the junction held 12 bases outside the gene matches. This CDR3 contains 15 residues. The CDR3 spells CASITGGTGGVGYTF. The CDR3 DNA follows: TGTGCCAGTATCACCGGAGGGACAGGGGGTGTCGGCTACACCTTC.

The CDR3 region is CASSPRGYQETQYF. CDR3 coding DNA: TGTGCCAGCAGTCCCCGGGGGTACCAAGAGACCCAGTACTTC. V gene TRBV5-4 combines with J gene TRBJ2-5, with D possibly TRBD2 on 6 matching bases. V was trimmed by 5 bases and J by 0 bases, leaving 11 bases between them. CDR3 length: 14 residues. Germline CDR1 is SGHNT and CDR2 is YYREEE (reference sequence).

The chain has TRBV19 and TRBJ2-5; D remains unclear. Between the trimmed V and J ends, which lost 5 bases and 2 bases, there was a span of 12 bases. CDR3 length equals 14 residues. The germline gives CDR1 LNHDA, CDR2 SQIVND (reference sequence). The CDR3 reads CASSSPSVQETQYF. The CDR3 nucleotides read TGTGCCAGTAGTTCTCCCTCGGTACAAGAGACCCAGTACTTC.

This clone was seen a few times. The rearrangement uses TRBV6-5 and TRBJ1-1; 8 bases map to TRBD1. The CDR3 is 15 amino acids. CDR1 and CDR2 (germline): MNHEY, SVGAGI. J was trimmed by 6 bases and V by 5 bases; bases with no gene match: 11. The CDR3: CASSRPGQGAPEAFF. CDR3 DNA sequence: TGTGCCAGCAGTAGGCCCGGCCAGGGGGCTCCTGAAGCTTTCTTT.

The chain's CDR3 is CASSYGSGDEQYF. Written as DNA, the CDR3 is TGTGCCAGCAGTTACGGGTCAGGGGATGAGCAGTACTTC. J is TRBJ2-7 and V is TRBV6-5; weak D call: TRBD1 (6 bases). The CDR3 sequence is 13 residues long. The germline V gene has CDR1 MNHEY and CDR2 SVGAGI. V lost 2 bases and J 7 bases, leaving 12 bases between the germline ends.

This clone was recorded a few times. The same CDR3 arises from other DNA sequences in this sample as well. V and J are TRBV5-6 and TRBJ2-5, with 14 bases fitting TRBD2. V shed 4 bases, J shed 5 bases, and the junction held 4 bases outside the gene matches. The CDR3 runs to 15 residues. CDR1 is SGHDT, CDR2 YYEEEE, per germline. The DNA of the CDR3 is TGTGCCAGCAGCCCGGGACTAGCGGGAGCGGAGACCCAGTACTTC. It translates to CASSPGLAGAETQYF.

This clone was seen a few times. The V gene is TRBV5-1, the J gene TRBJ2-1; a weak D match, TRBD2 (5 bases). With 4 bases removed from V and 0 bases from J, the gap between germline ends came to 14 bases. The CDR3 runs to 16 residues. Germline V CDR1 and CDR2: SGHRS, YFSETQ. The CDR3 spells CASSVSADYSYNEQFF. Written as DNA, the CDR3 is TGCGCCAGCAGCGTTTCAGCGGATTACTCCTACAATGAGCAGTTCTTC.

V usage is TRBV6-5 and J usage is TRBJ2-1; D possibly corresponds to TRBD2 (5 bases). Trimming pared 8 bases from V and 4 bases from J, leaving 15 bases between. CDR1 and CDR2 (germline): MNHEY, SVGAGI. CDR3 size: 14 residues. The DNA for the CDR3 is TGTGCCAGCGGGGAGCTCGGAGGTTACAATGAGCAGTTCTTC. As protein: CASGELGGYNEQFF.

The chain recombines TRBV19 with TRBJ1-1; 8 nucleotides line up with TRBD1. V lost 3 bases to trimming and J lost 3 bases; unmatched junction nucleotides: 3. From germline, CDR1 is LNHDA and CDR2 SQIVND (reference sequence). The CDR3 has 14 residues. CDR3 in DNA: TGTGCCAGTAGTATGCAGGGGGCATACACTGAAGCTTTCTTT. Translating gives CASSMQGAYTEAFF. Drawing the rest from reference TRBV19 and TRBJ1-1, the complete variable domain is DGGITQSPKYLFRKEGQNVTLSCEQNLNHDAMYWYRQDPGQGLRLIYYSQIVNDFQKGDIAEGYSVSREKKESFPLTVTSAQKNPTAFYLCASSMQGAYTEAFFGQGTRLTVV.

The chain links TRBV15 to TRBJ1-4; 7 bases line up with TRBD1. Losses at the gene ends were 5 bases for V and 5 bases for J; bases not matched to a gene: 11. The CDR3 spans 16 residues. The germline CDR1 and CDR2 sequences are LNHNV and YYDKDF (reference sequence). The CDR3 here is CATSPLRAGGNEKLFF. The CDR3 DNA is TGTGCCACCAGCCCCCTCCGGGCAGGGGGGAATGAAAAACTGTTTTTT.

This clone was detected only a few times. The V and J genes are TRBV10-3 and TRBJ2-5; 8 bases fit TRBD1. Trimming at V came to 0 bases and at J to 3 bases, leaving 6 bases not matched to a gene. The CDR3 extends over 16 amino acids. Germline assignment: CDR1 ENHRY and CDR2 SYGVKD. In DNA, the CDR3 is TGTGCCATCAGTGAGTCGACAGGGGCGAGGGAAGAGACCCAGTACTTC. Translating it yields CAISESTGAREETQYF.

CDR3 coding DNA: TGTGCCATCAGCGGACGACAGGGGGCCGTGGGTAACACTGAAGCTTTCTTT. Translation: CAISGRQGAVGNTEAFF. The chain carries TRBV10-3 and TRBJ1-1; 10 nucleotides match TRBD1. Per the germline V gene, CDR1 is ENHRY and CDR2 is SYGVKD. The CDR3 consists of 17 residues. V shed 6 bases and J 2 bases; nucleotides not matched to a gene: 12.

This chain connects TRBV9 to TRBJ1-1; the match to TRBD1 covers 7 bases. CDR3 length: 14 residues. V dropped 7 bases and J dropped 7; count of bases not matched to a gene: 13. Looked up from germline, CDR1 is SGDLS and CDR2 is YYNGEE. CDR3 sequence reads: CASGTGTVGREAFF. The DNA for the CDR3 is TGTGCCAGCGGGACCGGGACAGTAGGTCGTGAAGCTTTCTTT.